This T cell receptor (beta chain) was identified during a study of identical twins. Template switching supplied a universal primer site; unique molecular identifiers were carried on the cDNA. TCRdb used MiXCR to reprocess the 5' RACE reads, holding one entry per CDR3 protein. This table holds just over 500,000 distinct CDR3 sequences, roughly 21% found once. All donors were healthy, and all were Caucasian. The CDR3 length is 14 residues. CDR1 and CDR2 (germline): LNHDA, SQIVND (reference sequence). V lost 6 bases to trimming and J lost 5 bases; unmatched junction nucleotides: 7. Separately, the same data were catalogued under a study of T cells expressing NK-cell markers. As that report states: The study found these clonotypes also leading the CD3+CD56-NKG2C+ fraction in a handful of donors.

The sequencing sample was made of CD4+ T cells sorted from blood. This receptor was taken from a woman between 18 and 30 years old in good health. The gene calls are TRBV19 and TRBJ2-5; TRBD1 matches 9 bases. The CDR3 DNA reads TGTGCCAGTAGGAACAGGGGGCCGGGGGAGACCCAGTACTTC. Translated, it gives CASRNRGPGETQYF.